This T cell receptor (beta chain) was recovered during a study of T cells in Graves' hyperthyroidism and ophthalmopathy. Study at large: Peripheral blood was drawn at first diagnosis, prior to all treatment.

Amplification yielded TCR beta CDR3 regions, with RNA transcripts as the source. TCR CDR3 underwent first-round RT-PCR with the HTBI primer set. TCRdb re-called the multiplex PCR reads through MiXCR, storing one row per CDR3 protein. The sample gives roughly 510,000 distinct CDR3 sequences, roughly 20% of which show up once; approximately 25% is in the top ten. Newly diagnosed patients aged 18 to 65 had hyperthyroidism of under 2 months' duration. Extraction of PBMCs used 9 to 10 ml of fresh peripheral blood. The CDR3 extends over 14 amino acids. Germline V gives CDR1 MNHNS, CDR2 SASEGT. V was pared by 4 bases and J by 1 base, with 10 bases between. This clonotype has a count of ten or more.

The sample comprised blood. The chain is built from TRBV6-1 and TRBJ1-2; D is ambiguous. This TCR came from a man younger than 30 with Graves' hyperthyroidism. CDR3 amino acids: CASSGHRLNYGYTF. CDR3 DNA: TGTGCCAGCAGTGGACACCGCCTTAACTATGGCTACACCTTC.